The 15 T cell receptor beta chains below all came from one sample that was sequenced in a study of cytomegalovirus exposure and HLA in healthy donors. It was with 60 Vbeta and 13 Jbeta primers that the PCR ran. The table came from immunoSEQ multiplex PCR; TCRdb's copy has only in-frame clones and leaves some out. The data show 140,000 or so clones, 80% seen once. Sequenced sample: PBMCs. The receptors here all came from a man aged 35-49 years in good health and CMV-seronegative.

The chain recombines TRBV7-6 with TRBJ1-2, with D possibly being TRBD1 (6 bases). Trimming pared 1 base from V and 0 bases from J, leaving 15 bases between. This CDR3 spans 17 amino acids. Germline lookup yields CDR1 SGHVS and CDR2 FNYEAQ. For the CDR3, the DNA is TGTGCCAGCAGCTTAGGGCCGGAACAGGGAGCTAACTATGGCTACACCTTC. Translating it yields CASSLGPEQGANYGYTF. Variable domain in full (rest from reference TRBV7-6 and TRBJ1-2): GAGVSQSPRYKVTKRGQDVALRCDPISGHVSLYWYRQALGQGPEFLTYFNYEAQQDKSGLPNDRFSAERPEGSISTLTIQRTEQRDSAMYRCASSLGPEQGANYGYTFGSGTRLTVV.

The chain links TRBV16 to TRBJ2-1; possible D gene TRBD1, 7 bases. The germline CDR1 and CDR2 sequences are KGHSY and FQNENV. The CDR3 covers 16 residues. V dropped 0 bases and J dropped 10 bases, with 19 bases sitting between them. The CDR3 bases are TGTGCCAGCAGCCAATCTTGGGCAGGGGGAGGCAAAGAGCAGTTCTTC. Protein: CASSQSWAGGGKEQFF.

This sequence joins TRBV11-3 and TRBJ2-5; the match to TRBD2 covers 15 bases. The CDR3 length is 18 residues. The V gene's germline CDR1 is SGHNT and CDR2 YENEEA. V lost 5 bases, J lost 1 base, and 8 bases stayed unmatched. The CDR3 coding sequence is TGTGCCAGCAGCACCGGGACTAGCGGGGGGTCAGGCCAAGAGACCCAGTACTTC. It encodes CASSTGTSGGSGQETQYF. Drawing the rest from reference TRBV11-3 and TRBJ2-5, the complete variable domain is EAGVVQSPRYKIIEKKQPVAFWCNPISGHNTLYWYLQNLGQGPELLIRYENEEAVDDSQLPKDRFSAERLKGVDSTLKIQPAELGDSAVYLCASSTGTSGGSGQETQYFGPGTRLLVL.

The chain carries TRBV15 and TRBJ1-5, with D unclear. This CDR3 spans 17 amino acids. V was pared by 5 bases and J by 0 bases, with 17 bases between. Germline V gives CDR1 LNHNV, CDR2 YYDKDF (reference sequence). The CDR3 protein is CATSVTVHPNSNQPQHF. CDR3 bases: TGTGCCACCAGCGTTACGGTCCACCCGAATAGCAATCAGCCCCAGCATTTT.

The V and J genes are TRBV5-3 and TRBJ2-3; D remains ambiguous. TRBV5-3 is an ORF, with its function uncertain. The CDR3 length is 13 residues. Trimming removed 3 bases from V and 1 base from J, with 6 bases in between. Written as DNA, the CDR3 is TGTGCCAGAAGCTCCCTCCGCACAGATACGCAGTATTTT. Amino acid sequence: CARSSLRTDTQYF.

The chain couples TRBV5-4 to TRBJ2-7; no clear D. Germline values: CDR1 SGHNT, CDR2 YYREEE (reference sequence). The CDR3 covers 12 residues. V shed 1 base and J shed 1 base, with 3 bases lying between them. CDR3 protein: CASSLQSYEQYF. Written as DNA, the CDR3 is TGTGCCAGCAGCTTGCAATCCTACGAGCAGTACTTC.

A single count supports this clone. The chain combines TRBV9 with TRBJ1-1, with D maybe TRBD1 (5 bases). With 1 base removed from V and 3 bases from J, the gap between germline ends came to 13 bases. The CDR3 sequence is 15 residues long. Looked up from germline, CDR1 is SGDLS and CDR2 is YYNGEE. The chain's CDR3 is CASSVTGLGDTEAFF. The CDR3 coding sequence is TGTGCCAGCAGCGTAACAGGACTAGGGGACACTGAAGCTTTCTTT.

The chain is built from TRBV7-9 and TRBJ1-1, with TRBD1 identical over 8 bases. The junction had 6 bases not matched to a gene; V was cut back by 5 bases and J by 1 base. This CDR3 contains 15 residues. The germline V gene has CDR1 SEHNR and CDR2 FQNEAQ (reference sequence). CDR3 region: CASSPRGPTNTEAFF. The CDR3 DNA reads TGTGCCAGCAGCCCCAGGGGGCCCACGAACACTGAAGCTTTCTTT.

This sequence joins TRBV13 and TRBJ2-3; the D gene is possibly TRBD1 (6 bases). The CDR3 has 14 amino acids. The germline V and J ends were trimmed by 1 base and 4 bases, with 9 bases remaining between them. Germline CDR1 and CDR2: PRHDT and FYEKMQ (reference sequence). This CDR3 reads CASSLVEGADTQYF. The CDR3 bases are TGTGCCAGCAGCTTAGTTGAGGGGGCAGATACGCAGTATTTT.

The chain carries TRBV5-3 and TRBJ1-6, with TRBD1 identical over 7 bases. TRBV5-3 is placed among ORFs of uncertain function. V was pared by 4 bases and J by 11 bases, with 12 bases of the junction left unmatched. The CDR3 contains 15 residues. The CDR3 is CARSHRTGHHPPLHF. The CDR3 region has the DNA TGTGCCAGAAGCCATCGGACAGGACATCATCCACCCCTCCACTTT.

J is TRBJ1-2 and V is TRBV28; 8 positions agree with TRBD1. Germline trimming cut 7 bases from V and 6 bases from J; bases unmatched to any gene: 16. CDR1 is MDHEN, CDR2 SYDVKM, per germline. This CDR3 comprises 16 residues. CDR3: CASTPGFETGGNGYTF. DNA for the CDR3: TGTGCCAGCACCCCTGGGTTCGAAACAGGGGGGAATGGCTACACCTTC.

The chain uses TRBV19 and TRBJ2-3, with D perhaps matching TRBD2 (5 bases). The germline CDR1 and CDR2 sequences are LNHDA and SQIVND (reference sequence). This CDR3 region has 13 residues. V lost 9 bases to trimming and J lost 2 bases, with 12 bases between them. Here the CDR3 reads CARSSGFTDTQYF. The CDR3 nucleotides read TGTGCCAGGAGTTCGGGGTTCACAGATACGCAGTATTTT.

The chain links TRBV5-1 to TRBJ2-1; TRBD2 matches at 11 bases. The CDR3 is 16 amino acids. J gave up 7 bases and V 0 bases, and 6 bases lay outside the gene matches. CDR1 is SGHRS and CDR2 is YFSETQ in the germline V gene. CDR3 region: CASSLVLASGGNEQFF. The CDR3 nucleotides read TGCGCCAGCAGCTTGGTTTTGGCTAGCGGGGGGAATGAGCAGTTCTTC.

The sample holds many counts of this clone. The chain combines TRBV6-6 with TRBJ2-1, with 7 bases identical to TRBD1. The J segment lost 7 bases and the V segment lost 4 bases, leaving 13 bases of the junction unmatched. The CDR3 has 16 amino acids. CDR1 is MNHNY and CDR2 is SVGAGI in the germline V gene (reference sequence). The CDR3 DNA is TGTGCCAGCAGTTCCTCGGGCCCAGCCAGGGGGAATGAGCAGTTCTTC. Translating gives CASSSSGPARGNEQFF.

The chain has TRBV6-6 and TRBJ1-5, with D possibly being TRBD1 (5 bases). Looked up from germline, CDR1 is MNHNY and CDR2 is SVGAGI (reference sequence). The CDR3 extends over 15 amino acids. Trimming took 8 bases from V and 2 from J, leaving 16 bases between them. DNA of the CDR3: TGTGCCAGCTGGGTATTGGGGCAAGGCAATCAGCCCCAGCATTTT. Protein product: CASWVLGQGNQPQHF.